Shown below are 14 T cell receptor beta chains from a single sample sequenced in a study of blood T cell repertoires in COVID-19. Using immunoSEQ multiplex PCR, the repertoire was profiled, and TCRdb retains in-frame clones only, with some absent. The data contain 250,000 to 400,000 clones, roughly 90% of them singletons. The sequenced sample was peripheral blood. The receptors come from a woman in her 30s with COVID-19, enrolled during active disease.

This sequence joins TRBV29-1 and TRBJ2-3; D perhaps matches TRBD2 (6 bases). The CDR3 has 13 amino acids. Germline CDR1 reads SQVTM; CDR2 reads ANQGSEA. V shed 4 bases and J shed 6 bases, with 14 bases lying between them. CDR3 bases: TGCAGCGTTGGTGGCGGGACCTGGGATACGCAGTATTTT. Its translation is CSVGGGTWDTQYF.

The chain combines TRBV18 with TRBJ1-4; possible D gene TRBD1, 5 bases. Trimming took off 4 bases at V and 1 base at J, with 10 bases between the two ends. This CDR3 region has 15 residues. Germline loops: CDR1 KGHSH, CDR2 LQKENI. The CDR3 nucleotides read TGTGCCAGCTCACTATACGGGGGAACTAATGAAAAACTGTTTTTT. Protein: CASSLYGGTNEKLFF.

CDR3 in amino acids: CAWSLQGAEETQYF. The DNA of the CDR3 is TGTGCCTGGAGTCTACAGGGGGCCGAGGAGACCCAGTACTTC. This rearrangement joins TRBV30 to TRBJ2-5, with 9 bases identical to TRBD1. The V and J ends lost 2 bases and 5 bases, in that order; junction bases with no gene match: 6. Germline-derived CDR1 and CDR2 are GTSNPN and SVGIG (reference sequence). The CDR3 loop spans 14 amino acids.

This chain connects TRBV29-1 to TRBJ2-1; TRBD2 matches 12 bases. CDR1 and CDR2 (germline): SQVTM, ANQGSEA. The CDR3 spans 15 residues. The V segment lost 2 bases and the J segment 8 bases; nucleotides outside the gene matches: 7. The CDR3 loop reads CSVEQTSGRLYEQFF. The DNA of the CDR3 is TGCAGCGTTGAACAGACTAGCGGGAGATTGTATGAGCAGTTCTTC.

The chain has TRBV21-1 and TRBJ2-3; the D segment call TRBD2 is taken from the table without a DNA check. TRBV21-1 is a documented pseudogene. The CDR3 runs 13 residues. CDR3 sequence reads: CASPRGGTDTQYF. Here the CDR3 DNA reads TGTGCCAGTCCCCGGGGGGGCACAGATACGCAGTATTTT.

The CDR3, as DNA: TGCGCCAGCAGCCAAAGGAGCTGGCAGGGCCCTGGGGATGAGCAGTTCTTC. Its translation: CASSQRSWQGPGDEQFF. This chain joins TRBV4-1 and TRBJ2-1, with D possibly TRBD1 on 5 matching bases. There are 17 residues in the CDR3. With 2 bases removed from V and 8 bases from J, the gap between germline ends came to 22 bases. Looked up from germline, CDR1 is MGHRA and CDR2 is YSYEKL.

The chain joins TRBV20-1 to TRBJ2-4; 9 bases align to TRBD2. This CDR3 is 15 amino acids long. Unmatched junction bases numbered 11, after V lost 3 bases and J lost 8 bases. Germline V lookup: CDR1 DFQATT, CDR2 SNEGSKA (reference sequence). The CDR3 DNA reads as TGCAGTGCTAGTTCGTCGCGGGAGGGCCTTTACATTCAGTACTTC. This encodes CSASSSREGLYIQYF.

The chain joins TRBV7-9 to TRBJ2-7; 8 bases agree with TRBD2. CDR3 length: 15 amino acids. Germline V gene data show CDR1 as SEHNR and CDR2 as FQNEAQ (reference sequence). V lost 3 bases, J lost 0 bases, and 4 bases stayed unmatched. The CDR3 region is CASSFGLAGSYEQYF. The CDR3 nucleotides read TGTGCCAGCAGCTTCGGACTAGCTGGCTCCTACGAGCAGTACTTC.

The table lists this clone with a count of one. The CDR3: CASSYQTGTGMIGAFF. CDR3 bases: TGTGCCAGCAGTTATCAAACCGGGACAGGGATGATTGGAGCTTTCTTT. The rearrangement links TRBV6-2 or TRBV6-3 to TRBJ1-1; 9 bases are shared with TRBD1. Germline V gene data show CDR1 as MNHEY and CDR2 as SVGEGT. The CDR3 extends over 16 amino acids. With V trimmed by 3 bases and J by 10 bases, 15 bases remained unmatched.

The rearrangement uses TRBV7-9 and TRBJ1-2; the D is unclear. The length of the CDR3 is 12 residues. The V and J ends lost 0 bases and 10 bases respectively, with 9 bases between them. In germline, CDR1 is SEHNR, CDR2 FQNEAQ (reference sequence). In DNA, the CDR3 is TGTGCCAGCAGCTTAGCGATGGCAATCTACACCTTC. Translation gives CASSLAMAIYTF.

The chain carries TRBV30 and TRBJ2-1; tentatively, D is TRBD2 (5 bases). CDR1 is GTSNPN, CDR2 SVGIG, per germline (reference sequence). Trimming removed 2 bases at V and 16 bases at J, with 18 bases between. CDR3 size: 12 residues. For the CDR3, the DNA is TGTGCCTGGAGTTCTCTAACTAGAGGAAGATTCTTC. It is translated as CAWSSLTRGRFF.

The CDR3, as DNA: TGTGCCAGCAGCTTAAACCCCCTTAGCGCGACCTACAATGAGCAGTTCTTC. This gives the protein CASSLNPLSATYNEQFF. This sequence joins TRBV7-3 and TRBJ2-1; tentative D call: TRBD2 (5 bases). The CDR3 is made up of 17 amino acids. Trimming cost V 1 base and J 2 bases, with 15 bases left between them. Germline values: CDR1 SGHTA, CDR2 FQGTGA.

The J gene is TRBJ2-3, the V gene TRBV5-5; D is undetermined. Trimming left V 3 bases short and J 6 bases short, with 14 bases between. Germline lookup yields CDR1 SGHKS and CDR2 YYEKEE (reference sequence). There are 14 residues in the CDR3. DNA of the CDR3: TGTGCCAGCAGCTCCGTTGCGCTCTTTGATACGCAGTATTTT. Protein: CASSSVALFDTQYF.

The rearrangement uses TRBV28 and TRBJ2-1; 8 nucleotides agree with TRBD2. CDR1 and CDR2 from the germline V gene are MDHEN and SYDVKM. The CDR3 has 15 residues. The trim removed 1 base at V and 9 bases at J, leaving 8 bases unmatched. CDR3 region: CASSLSPSGSGEQFF. CDR3 nucleotides: TGTGCCAGCAGTTTATCCCCTAGCGGGTCAGGTGAGCAGTTCTTC.